These 14 T cell receptor beta chains were sequenced from one sample in a study of blood T cell repertoires in COVID-19. Produced via immunoSEQ multiplex PCR; TCRdb's table is partial and in-frame only. This table has under 200,000 clones, around 89% appearing once. What was sequenced was peripheral blood. The source is a man aged 35-49 years with active or convalescent COVID-19.

DNA for the CDR3: TGTGCCAGCAGCGGCCGGACAGGGGTATTCACTGAAGCTTTCTTT. Translated, it gives CASSGRTGVFTEAFF. J is TRBJ1-1 and V is TRBV5-4; 9 nucleotides align to TRBD1. The germline CDR1 and CDR2 sequences are SGHNT and YYREEE (reference sequence). V lost 4 bases, J lost 4 bases, and 8 bases stayed unmatched. This CDR3 contains 15 residues.

The gene calls are TRBV23-1 and TRBJ2-7, with D uncertain. TRBV23-1 is placed among ORFs of uncertain function. This CDR3 has 15 residues. V dropped 0 bases and J dropped 4 bases, with 13 bases sitting between them. In nucleotides, the CDR3 is TGCGCCAGCAGTCAATCAAAACCCCACTATTACGAGCAGTACTTC. As protein: CASSQSKPHYYEQYF.

The V and J genes are TRBV18 and TRBJ1-2; 7 positions match TRBD1. Losses at the gene ends were 3 bases for V and 5 bases for J; bases not matched to a gene: 3. The germline V gene has CDR1 KGHSH and CDR2 LQKENI. There are 13 residues in the CDR3. CDR3 in DNA: TGTGCCAGCTCACCGGACAGGACGTATGGCTACACCTTC. Amino acid sequence: CASSPDRTYGYTF.

The sample holds one count of this clone. The chain carries TRBV5-6 and TRBJ1-1; 7 nucleotides line up with TRBD1. V lost 4 bases, J lost 0 bases, and 9 bases stayed unmatched. Germline CDR1 and CDR2: SGHDT and YYEEEE. This CDR3 comprises 16 residues. The DNA of the CDR3 is TGTGCCAGCAGCCGCAGACTGACAGGGATGAACACTGAAGCTTTCTTT. As protein: CASSRRLTGMNTEAFF.

The CDR3 sequence is CASSLGGGGINTQYF. The CDR3 nucleotides are TGTGCCAGCAGCTTAGGCGGGGGCGGCATTAATACGCAGTATTTT. The chain couples TRBV7-9 to TRBJ2-3; D is possibly TRBD2 (7 bases). Germline V gene lookup returns CDR1 SEHNR and CDR2 FQNEAQ (reference sequence). The CDR3 covers 15 residues. Trimming cost V 1 base and J 7 bases, with 15 bases left between them.

In its sample, this clone was seen a few times. This chain links TRBV28 with TRBJ1-4, with D perhaps matching TRBD1 (6 bases). Germline CDR1 is MDHEN and CDR2 is SYDVKM. This CDR3 comprises 14 residues. With 3 bases removed from V and 8 bases from J, the gap between germline ends came to 13 bases. Here the CDR3 DNA reads TGTGCCAGCAGTTTTATTATGGACAGCGAAAAACTGTTTTTT. Its translation: CASSFIMDSEKLFF.

The chain carries TRBV5-1 and TRBJ1-4, with unresolved D. The CDR3 is 15 residues long. Germline values: CDR1 SGHRS, CDR2 YFSETQ. V was pared by 4 bases and J by 8 bases, with 18 bases between. This chain's CDR3 is CASSKGGVSEEKLFF. Here the CDR3 DNA reads TGCGCCAGCAGCAAAGGCGGGGTATCGGAAGAAAAACTGTTTTTT.

CDR3 residues: CASRPGTGEPNWGYGYTF. CDR3 in DNA: TGTGCCAGCAGACCTGGAACAGGGGAACCAAATTGGGGATATGGCTACACCTTC. The chain recombines TRBV27 with TRBJ1-2, with 7 bases matching TRBD1. Trimming removed 6 bases from V and 5 bases from J; junction bases left unmatched: 21. The CDR3 has 18 amino acids. Germline lookup yields CDR1 MNHEY and CDR2 SMNVEV (reference sequence).

In this sample, this clone turned up once. This chain links TRBV4-3 with TRBJ1-1; 9 bases are a match to TRBD1. J lost 2 bases, V lost 2 bases, and 9 bases had no gene match. Germline-derived CDR1 and CDR2 are LGHNA and YSLEER. There are 17 residues in the CDR3. The CDR3 nucleotides read TGCGCCAGCAGCCAAATAAGGGGACAGGGAGGAAACACTGAAGCTTTCTTT. It translates to CASSQIRGQGGNTEAFF.

This sequence joins TRBV9 and TRBJ1-1; no clear D gene. V was trimmed by 0 bases and J by 4 bases, leaving 7 bases between them. Per germline, CDR1 SGDLS and CDR2 YYNGEE. The CDR3 has 13 residues. CDR3 loop: CASSVAGSTEAFF. CDR3 nucleotides: TGTGCCAGCAGCGTAGCGGGGAGCACTGAAGCTTTCTTT. Drawing the rest from reference TRBV9 and TRBJ1-1, the complete variable domain is DSGVTQTPKHLITATGQRVTLRCSPRSGDLSVYWYQQSLDQGLQFLIQYYNGEERAKGNILERFSAQQFPDLHSELNLSSLELGDSALYFCASSVAGSTEAFFGQGTRLTVV.

The chain carries TRBV4-2 and TRBJ2-2; TRBD2 agrees at 8 bases. V shed 0 bases and J 1 base; nucleotides not matched to a gene: 4. The CDR3 loop spans 17 amino acids. The germline CDR1 and CDR2 sequences are LGHNA and YNFKEQ. CDR3 in DNA: TGTGCCAGCAGCCAAGATTCACTAGCGGTGAACACCGGGGAGCTGTTTTTT. Protein: CASSQDSLAVNTGELFF.

This clone was seen only a few times. This chain links TRBV5-1 with TRBJ2-5; TRBD1 matches 10 bases. Germline V gene sequence: CDR1 SGHRS, CDR2 YFSETQ. V lost 0 bases and J lost 4; bases outside the gene matches: 6. The CDR3 runs to 16 residues. The CDR3 sequence is CASSLEGTGVRETQYF. The CDR3 DNA is TGCGCCAGCAGCTTGGAGGGGACAGGGGTGCGAGAGACCCAGTACTTC.

This clone appeared a few times. This chain joins TRBV11-3 and TRBJ1-3, with a tentative D call TRBD1 (6 bases). The CDR3 loop spans 15 amino acids. The V gene lost 1 base and the J gene lost 4 bases, with 11 bases spanning the gap. Germline CDR1 reads SGHNT; CDR2 reads YENEEA. CDR3 bases: TGTGCCAGCAGCTTAGGTGGGACAACCGGAAACACCATATATTTT. It is translated as CASSLGGTTGNTIYF.

The table lists this clone with a few counts. The V call is TRBV5-5, the J call TRBJ2-7; D ambiguous. Per the germline V gene, CDR1 is SGHKS and CDR2 is YYEKEE (reference sequence). V lost 1 base and J lost 0, with 8 bases in between. The CDR3 has 14 amino acids. The CDR3 protein is CASSLQVSSYEQYF. CDR3 in DNA: TGTGCCAGCAGCTTGCAGGTTAGCTCCTACGAGCAGTACTTC.